These 18 T cell receptor beta chains came from one sample sequenced in a study of blood T cell repertoires in COVID-19. TCRdb's table, derived via immunoSEQ multiplex PCR, lists solely in-frame clones and lacks some. The table has 100,000 to 150,000 clones, 90% seen once. Sequencing input: peripheral blood. Receptors were obtained from a woman aged 55 to 70 with COVID-19, enrolled during active disease.

This clone showed up just once. The CDR3 spells CASSEKTSGFTDTQYF. The DNA of the CDR3 is TGTGCCAGCAGTGAGAAGACTAGCGGCTTCACAGATACGCAGTATTTT. V usage is TRBV2 and J usage is TRBJ2-3, with 9 bases aligning to TRBD2. Germline values: CDR1 SNHLY, CDR2 FYNNEI. Trimming at V came to 3 bases and at J to 2 bases, leaving 6 bases not matched to a gene. CDR3 length: 16 residues.

The chain couples TRBV3-1 (or the pseudogene TRBV3-2) to TRBJ1-1, with 10 bases matching TRBD1. The CDR3 covers 15 residues. V was pared by 4 bases and J by 7 bases, with 9 bases of the junction left unmatched. Germline CDR1 reads LGHDT; CDR2 reads YNNKEL (reference sequence). The chain's CDR3 is CASSPRQGARNEAFF. CDR3 nucleotides: TGTGCCAGCAGCCCAAGACAGGGGGCGAGGAATGAAGCTTTCTTT.

The CDR3 loop is CATSDSPGLNTEAFF. The CDR3 DNA sequence: TGTGCCACCAGTGATTCCCCAGGGCTCAACACTGAAGCTTTCTTT. The rearrangement uses TRBV24-1 and TRBJ1-1, with D maybe TRBD1 (5 bases). The CDR3 contains 15 residues. Germline values: CDR1 KGHDR, CDR2 SFDVKD. Trimming removed 2 bases at V and 2 bases at J, with 11 bases between.

The chain recombines TRBV7-9 with TRBJ1-1; D unclear. Germline CDR1 and CDR2: SEHNR and FQNEAQ (reference sequence). Trimming pared 1 base from V and 1 base from J, leaving 10 bases between. The CDR3 runs to 15 residues. In DNA, the CDR3 is TGTGCCAGCAGCTTAGGAGGGAGGAGGAACACTGAAGCTTTCTTT. Encoded protein: CASSLGGRRNTEAFF.

This chain connects TRBV6-5 to TRBJ1-6; D call uncertain. V dropped 8 bases and J dropped 5 bases, with 16 bases sitting between them. Per germline, CDR1 MNHEY and CDR2 SVGAGI. CDR3 length equals 15 residues. The CDR3 DNA sequence: TGTGCCAGCCATAGGGTCGGGATAAATAATTCACCCCTCCACTTT. The encoded protein is CASHRVGINNSPLHF.

This chain joins TRBV2 and TRBJ2-5; 10 nucleotides match TRBD2. Germline lookup yields CDR1 SNHLY and CDR2 FYNNEI. The junction had 6 bases not matched to a gene; V was cut back by 4 bases and J by 1 base. CDR3 length equals 16 residues. CDR3 sequence: CASSAGVAGGQETQYF. The CDR3 DNA reads TGTGCCAGCAGTGCCGGTGTAGCGGGGGGCCAAGAGACCCAGTACTTC.

In this sample, this clone turned up once. The gene calls are TRBV4-1 and TRBJ2-2; 7 nucleotides agree with TRBD1. The CDR3 has 17 amino acids. Germline V CDR1 and CDR2: MGHRA, YSYEKL. The ends lost 0 bases at V and 1 base at J; junction bases unmatched: 5. CDR3 region: CASSQDPWTGNTGELFF. The CDR3 bases are TGCGCCAGCAGCCAAGATCCCTGGACAGGGAACACCGGGGAGCTGTTTTTT.

V gene TRBV18 combines with J gene TRBJ2-1; 7 nucleotides match TRBD1. Germline CDR1 KGHSH, CDR2 LQKENI. This CDR3 spans 15 amino acids. V lost 2 bases, J lost 4 bases, and 5 bases stayed unmatched. The chain's CDR3 is CASSPTTQGYNEQFF. CDR3 nucleotides: TGTGCCAGCTCACCAACCACACAGGGGTACAATGAGCAGTTCTTC.

The CDR3 sequence: CATSRVRLAGENEQYF. As DNA, the CDR3 is TGTGCCACCAGCAGAGTTCGACTAGCTGGAGAAAACGAGCAGTACTTC. V usage is TRBV15 and J usage is TRBJ2-7; the match to TRBD2 covers 7 bases. CDR3 size: 16 residues. Germline V gene sequence: CDR1 LNHNV, CDR2 YYDKDF (reference sequence). The V and J ends lost 1 base and 5 bases, in that order; junction bases with no gene match: 11.

The CDR3 protein is CASSLGQPNYEQYF. CDR3 coding DNA: TGCGCCAGCAGCCTGGGACAGCCCAATTACGAGCAGTACTTC. This rearrangement joins TRBV4-1 to TRBJ2-7; 7 bases fit TRBD1. The germline CDR1 and CDR2 sequences are MGHRA and YSYEKL. The J segment lost 4 bases and the V segment lost 4 bases, leaving 7 bases of the junction unmatched. The CDR3 runs to 14 residues.

The V gene is TRBV7-3, the J gene TRBJ2-3; the D is unclear. Germline loops: CDR1 SGHTA, CDR2 FQGTGA. The CDR3 totals 15 residues. The ends were cut back, 5 bases at V and 0 bases at J, with 12 bases in the middle. The CDR3 loop is CASSKASTSTDTQYF. CDR3 DNA: TGTGCCAGCAGCAAGGCTAGTACTAGCACAGATACGCAGTATTTT.

The chain is built from TRBV5-1 and TRBJ2-5, with a weak D call TRBD1 (6 bases). The CDR3 contains 14 residues. The V gene's germline CDR1 is SGHRS and CDR2 YFSETQ. V dropped 4 bases and J dropped 0 bases, with 10 bases sitting between them. CDR3 sequence: CASSLYRDQETQYF. CDR3 bases: TGCGCCAGCAGCCTGTACAGGGACCAAGAGACCCAGTACTTC.

This clone showed up just once. The rearrangement joins TRBV28 to TRBJ1-4; 10 positions agree with TRBD1. V shed 5 bases and J 5 bases; nucleotides not matched to a gene: 11. CDR3 size: 17 residues. CDR1 and CDR2 from the germline V gene are MDHEN and SYDVKM. In DNA form, the CDR3 reads TGTGCCAGCAGTGACCGGGACAGGGGTTGGGGAAATGAAAAACTGTTTTTT. This encodes CASSDRDRGWGNEKLFF.

This chain joins TRBV4-2 and TRBJ1-1; D not certain. The V end lost 0 bases, the J end lost 6 bases, and 26 bases lay between the germline ends. The CDR3 is 19 amino acids. From germline, CDR1 is LGHNA and CDR2 YNFKEQ. CDR3 residues: CASSQDVVGLPPERAEAFF. CDR3 nucleotides: TGTGCCAGCAGCCAAGATGTAGTAGGACTTCCCCCTGAACGCGCTGAAGCTTTCTTT.

The chain has TRBV7-2 and TRBJ1-3; weak D call: TRBD1 (6 bases). The germline V gene has CDR1 SGHTA and CDR2 FQGNSA. Trimming pared 2 bases from V and 8 bases from J, leaving 25 bases between. This CDR3 has 18 residues. The CDR3 loop is CASSLPHNRAGADYTIYF. The CDR3 DNA reads TGTGCCAGCAGCTTACCCCACAACAGGGCCGGAGCTGATTACACCATATATTTT.

V is TRBV19 and J is TRBJ1-6; D gene ambiguous. This CDR3 comprises 15 residues. V lost 3 bases to trimming and J lost 8 bases, with 14 bases between them. Germline CDR1 is LNHDA and CDR2 is SQIVND (reference sequence). As DNA, the CDR3 is TGTGCCAGTAGTATCCCTGGAGGGCGGCATTCACCCCTCCACTTT. It codes for CASSIPGGRHSPLHF.

CDR3 region: CASSLRSGGELKPYF. As DNA, the CDR3 is TGTGCCAGCAGCTTGAGGTCGGGAGGAGAACTCAAGCCGTACTTC. The rearrangement uses TRBV5-4 and TRBJ2-7, with TRBD2 matching over 7 bases. CDR1 and CDR2 (germline): SGHNT, YYREEE (reference sequence). V was pared by 1 base and J by 12 bases, with 16 bases of the junction left unmatched. The CDR3 loop spans 15 amino acids.

The rearrangement joins TRBV28 to TRBJ2-1, with D maybe TRBD1 (6 bases). This CDR3 is built from 13 residues. Per the germline V gene, CDR1 is MDHEN and CDR2 is SYDVKM. V dropped 10 bases and J dropped 9 bases, with 19 bases sitting between them. CDR3 sequence: CAIFANQGFEQFF. CDR3 nucleotide sequence: TGTGCCATCTTCGCCAACCAGGGGTTTGAGCAGTTCTTC. The variable domain in full, completed from reference TRBV28 and TRBJ2-1, reads DVKVTQSSRYLVKRTGEKVFLECVQDMDHENMFWYRQDPGLGLRLIYFSYDVKMKEKGDIPEGYSVSREKKERFSLILESASTNQTSMYLCAIFANQGFEQFFGPGTRLTVL.